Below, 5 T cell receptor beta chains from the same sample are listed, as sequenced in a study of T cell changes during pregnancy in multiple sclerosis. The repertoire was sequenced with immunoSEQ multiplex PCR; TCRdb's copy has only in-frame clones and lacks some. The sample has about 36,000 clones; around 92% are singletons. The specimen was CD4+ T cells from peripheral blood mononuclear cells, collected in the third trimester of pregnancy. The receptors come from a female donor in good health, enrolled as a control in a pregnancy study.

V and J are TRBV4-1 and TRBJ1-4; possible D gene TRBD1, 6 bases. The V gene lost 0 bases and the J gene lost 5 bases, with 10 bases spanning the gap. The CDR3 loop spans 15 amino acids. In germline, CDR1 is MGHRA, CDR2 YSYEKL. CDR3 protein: CASSQEDRLNEKLFF. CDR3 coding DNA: TGCGCCAGCAGCCAAGAGGACAGACTAAATGAAAAACTGTTTTTT.

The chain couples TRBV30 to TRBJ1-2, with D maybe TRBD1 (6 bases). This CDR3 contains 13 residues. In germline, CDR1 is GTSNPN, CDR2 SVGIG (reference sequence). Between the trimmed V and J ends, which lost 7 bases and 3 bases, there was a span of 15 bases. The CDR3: CASHGGQDYGYTF. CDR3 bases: TGTGCCTCGCACGGGGGGCAGGACTATGGCTACACCTTC.

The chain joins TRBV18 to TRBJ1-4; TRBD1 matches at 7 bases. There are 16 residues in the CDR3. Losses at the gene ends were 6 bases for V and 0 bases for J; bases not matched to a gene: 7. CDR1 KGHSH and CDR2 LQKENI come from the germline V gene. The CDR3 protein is CASSPDRRATNEKLFF. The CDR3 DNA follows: TGTGCCAGCTCTCCGGACAGGCGTGCAACTAATGAAAAACTGTTTTTT.

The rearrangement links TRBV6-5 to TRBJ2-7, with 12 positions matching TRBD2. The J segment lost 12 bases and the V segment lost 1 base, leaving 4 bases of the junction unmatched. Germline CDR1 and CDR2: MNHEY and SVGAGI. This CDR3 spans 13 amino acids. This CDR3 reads CASSYLTSGGWYF. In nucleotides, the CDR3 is TGTGCCAGCAGTTACTTGACTAGCGGGGGTTGGTACTTC.

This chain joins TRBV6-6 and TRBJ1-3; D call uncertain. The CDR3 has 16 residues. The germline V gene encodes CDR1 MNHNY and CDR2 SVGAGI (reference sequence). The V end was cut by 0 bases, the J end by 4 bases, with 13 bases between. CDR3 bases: TGTGCCAGCAGTTACTCGAGGGAGGTAGGAGGAAACACCATATATTTT. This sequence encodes CASSYSREVGGNTIYF.